These 19 T cell receptor beta chains were all obtained from the same sample, sequenced in a study of blood T cell repertoires in COVID-19. The method was immunoSEQ multiplex PCR; TCRdb's version includes in-frame clones alone and lacks a portion of them. The sample consists of 61,000 or so clones, around 86% of them appearing once. Input material: peripheral blood. The receptors stem from a woman older than 75 with acute or convalescent COVID-19.

The J gene is TRBJ1-2, the V gene TRBV12-3 or TRBV12-4, with 7 positions matching TRBD1. The CDR3 is 13 residues long. Germline trimming cut 5 bases from V and 4 bases from J; bases unmatched to any gene: 4. CDR3 bases: TGTGCCAGCAGTCCCACAGGGGCCTATGGCTACACCTTC. It yields the protein CASSPTGAYGYTF.

This sequence joins TRBV23-1 and TRBJ2-7, with 8 bases that match TRBD2. TRBV23-1 carries the ORF label, with uncertain function. Losses at the gene ends were 0 bases for V and 2 bases for J; bases not matched to a gene: 6. This CDR3 comprises 16 residues. The chain's CDR3 is CASSQSPGGAPYEQYF. CDR3 coding DNA: TGCGCCAGCAGTCAATCGCCCGGGGGGGCCCCCTACGAGCAGTACTTC.

The chain employs TRBV9 and TRBJ2-3; perhaps TRBD1 as D (6 bases). Germline V gene sequence: CDR1 SGDLS, CDR2 YYNGEE. CDR3 length equals 15 residues. V dropped 1 base and J dropped 0 bases, with 9 bases sitting between them. CDR3 protein: CASSVIGGSTDTQYF. CDR3 bases: TGTGCCAGCAGCGTAATAGGGGGAAGCACAGATACGCAGTATTTT.

The chain uses TRBV27 and TRBJ2-7, with 8 bases fitting TRBD2. Trimming took 4 bases from V and 5 from J; bases not matched to a gene: 10. The CDR3 runs to 15 residues. Germline V gene sequence: CDR1 MNHEY, CDR2 SMNVEV (reference sequence). The CDR3 DNA is TGTGCCAGCAGTTCACCCTTAGCGGGACGTAACGAGCAGTACTTC. Its protein product is CASSSPLAGRNEQYF.

This clone was observed a single time. V is TRBV30 and J is TRBJ1-5; 7 bases fit TRBD1. CDR1 is GTSNPN and CDR2 is SVGIG in the germline V gene (reference sequence). V trimming: 4 bases; J trimming: 4 bases; junction bases outside the gene matches: 4. The CDR3 spans 13 residues. The CDR3 loop reads CAWNRGGNQPQHF. CDR3 coding DNA: TGTGCCTGGAACAGGGGCGGGAATCAGCCCCAGCATTTT.

The J gene is TRBJ2-7, the V gene TRBV6-6; D remains ambiguous. Germline values: CDR1 MNHNY, CDR2 SVGAGI (reference sequence). V was cut by 5 bases and J by 2 bases, with 10 bases left in between. This CDR3 has 13 amino acids. The CDR3 sequence is CASSRDKAYEQYF. The CDR3 region has the DNA TGTGCCAGCAGTCGCGACAAAGCCTACGAGCAGTACTTC.

By sample share, this clone is large (0.1 to 1%). CDR3 sequence (DNA): TGTGCCAGCAGCCAAGGGGCCCTTAATGAAAAACTGTTTTTT. It codes for CASSQGALNEKLFF. J is TRBJ1-4 and V is TRBV4-2; D unresolved. CDR3 length equals 14 residues. CDR1 LGHNA and CDR2 YNFKEQ come from the germline V gene. Trimming pared 1 base from V and 4 bases from J, leaving 7 bases between.

In this sample, this clone turned up once. The V call is TRBV3-1 (or the pseudogene TRBV3-2), the J call TRBJ1-1; no reliable D call. The V gene's germline CDR1 is LGHDT and CDR2 YNNKEL (reference sequence). CDR3 length equals 14 residues. Trimming removed 0 bases from V and 1 base from J, with 6 bases in between. DNA of the CDR3: TGTGCCAGCAGCCAAGAATGGCAGAACACTGAAGCTTTCTTT. Encoded protein: CASSQEWQNTEAFF.

In its sample, this clone was seen a few times. This rearrangement joins TRBV28 to TRBJ1-1; TRBD1 matches 8 bases. The CDR3 totals 15 residues. Unmatched junction bases numbered 6, after V lost 3 bases and J lost 3 bases. In germline, CDR1 is MDHEN, CDR2 SYDVKM. The chain's CDR3 is CASSFPGQGDTEAFF. The CDR3 DNA reads TGTGCCAGCAGTTTTCCCGGACAGGGCGACACTGAAGCTTTCTTT.

The rearrangement joins TRBV19 to TRBJ1-5; D is ambiguous. Germline CDR1 and CDR2: LNHDA and SQIVND (reference sequence). This CDR3 comprises 14 residues. The V end was cut by 2 bases, the J end by 2 bases, with 7 bases between. CDR3 sequence: CASSISRGNQPQHF. The CDR3 nucleotides are TGTGCCAGTAGTATAAGTCGCGGCAATCAGCCCCAGCATTTT.

This clone has just one count. This chain's CDR3 is CATSRQGDGYTF. The CDR3 coding sequence is TGTGCCACCTCCCGACAGGGTGATGGCTACACCTTC. J is TRBJ1-2 and V is TRBV5-4; 7 nucleotides match TRBD1. The CDR3 contains 12 residues. V gave up 9 bases and J gave up 6 bases; unmatched junction bases: 8. Germline values: CDR1 SGHNT, CDR2 YYREEE (reference sequence).

This clone has just one count. The chain recombines TRBV6-2 or TRBV6-3 with TRBJ2-1; the D gene is possibly TRBD1 (6 bases). The CDR3 sequence is 15 residues long. In germline, CDR1 is MNHEY, CDR2 SVGEGT. Trimming removed 0 bases from V and 10 bases from J, with 16 bases in between. The CDR3 DNA is TGTGCCAGCAGTTACTCGAAAGTGGGGGCGGACGAGCAGTTCTTC. Its protein product is CASSYSKVGADEQFF.

The chain combines TRBV7-2 with TRBJ2-1, with 11 bases that match TRBD2. The CDR3 totals 14 residues. The germline V gene has CDR1 SGHTA and CDR2 FQGNSA. V dropped 5 bases and J dropped 8; count of bases not matched to a gene: 5. The DNA of the CDR3 is TGTGCCAGCAGCCTATCTAGCGGGGGGTATGAGCAGTTCTTC. It yields the protein CASSLSSGGYEQFF.

Only one count was recorded for this clone. The V gene is TRBV5-4, the J gene TRBJ1-6; tentatively, D is TRBD1 (6 bases). Germline V gene lookup returns CDR1 SGHNT and CDR2 YYREEE (reference sequence). This CDR3 is built from 15 residues. V was clipped by 3 bases and J by 3 bases, with 10 bases between them. DNA of the CDR3: TGTGCCAGCAGCTGGGGGACATACTATAATTCACCCCTCCACTTT. Encoded protein: CASSWGTYYNSPLHF. The variable domain in full, with the rest retrieved from reference TRBV5-4 and TRBJ1-6, is ETGVTQSPTHLIKTRGQQVTLRCSSQSGHNTVSWYQQALGQGPQFIFQYYREEENGRGNFPPRFSGLQFPNYSSELNVNALELDDSALYLCASSWGTYYNSPLHFGNGTRLTVT.

The CDR3 sequence is CASSITREDTQYF. The CDR3, as DNA: TGTGCCAGTAGTATTACGCGGGAGGATACGCAGTATTTT. V usage is TRBV19 and J usage is TRBJ2-3; 7 bases are shared with TRBD2. Unmatched junction bases numbered 3, after V lost 3 bases and J lost 6 bases. The CDR3 is 13 amino acids. Germline V gives CDR1 LNHDA, CDR2 SQIVND (reference sequence).

The rearrangement links TRBV15 to TRBJ1-2; TRBD1 aligns across 8 bases. The germline CDR1 and CDR2 sequences are LNHNV and YYDKDF (reference sequence). The ends lost 4 bases at V and 7 bases at J; junction bases unmatched: 8. The CDR3 consists of 14 residues. The CDR3 nucleotides are TGTGCCACCAGCACGCGGACGACAGGGGTTGGCTACACCTTC. Translation gives CATSTRTTGVGYTF.

The CDR3 loop is CASSVDLAGGREQYF. The CDR3 DNA follows: TGTGCCAGCAGCGTAGACCTAGCGGGAGGACGGGAGCAGTACTTC. The chain couples TRBV9 to TRBJ2-7, with 11 bases aligning to TRBD2. The germline V gene has CDR1 SGDLS and CDR2 YYNGEE. The ends lost 0 bases at V and 7 bases at J; junction bases unmatched: 6. There are 15 residues in the CDR3.

The rearrangement uses TRBV18 and TRBJ2-2; 8 nucleotides align to TRBD2. The CDR3 runs to 14 residues. CDR1 and CDR2 (germline): KGHSH, LQKENI. CDR3 bases: TGTGTTGGAGCGGGGGCGGCGAACACCGGGGAGCTGTTTTTT. Translated, it gives CVGAGAANTGELFF.

The rearrangement uses TRBV4-1 and TRBJ1-4; D ambiguous. Germline CDR1 and CDR2: MGHRA and YSYEKL. The CDR3 is 14 residues long. The V and J ends lost 0 bases and 6 bases respectively, with 8 bases between them. The CDR3: CASSQDSFDEKLFF. The CDR3 DNA sequence: TGCGCCAGCAGCCAAGATAGTTTCGATGAAAAACTGTTTTTT.